These 19 T cell receptor beta chains came from one sample sequenced in a study of T cell changes during pregnancy in multiple sclerosis. Method: immunoSEQ multiplex PCR; TCRdb's copy keeps in-frame clones and lacks some. This table holds about 39,000 clones, 94% found once. Here the sequenced sample was CD4+ T cells from peripheral blood mononuclear cells, taken after pregnancy. The receptors were sampled from a female donor with multiple sclerosis, enrolled in a pregnancy study.

The CDR3 loop is CAISESPGNQPQHF. Here the CDR3 DNA reads TGTGCCATCAGTGAGTCTCCGGGCAATCAGCCCCAGCATTTT. The chain has TRBV10-3 and TRBJ1-5; D ambiguous. V shed 0 bases and J shed 2 bases, with 5 bases lying between them. The CDR3 totals 14 residues. Germline V CDR1 and CDR2: ENHRY, SYGVKD.

This chain uses TRBV18 with TRBJ1-3; unclear D gene. Between the trimmed V and J ends, which lost 6 bases and 0 bases, there was a span of 12 bases. This CDR3 contains 15 residues. CDR1 is KGHSH and CDR2 is LQKENI in the germline V gene. CDR3 in amino acids: CASSPSVISGNTIYF. The CDR3 DNA is TGTGCCAGCTCCCCGAGCGTGATCTCTGGAAACACCATATATTTT.

This rearrangement joins TRBV19 to TRBJ1-5; D is perhaps TRBD1 (5 bases). Deletions cut 5 bases from V and 6 bases from J, with 17 bases between. The CDR3 loop spans 15 amino acids. Germline lookup yields CDR1 LNHDA and CDR2 SQIVND (reference sequence). The CDR3 sequence is CASSPEDRRPQPQHF. The CDR3 bases are TGTGCCAGTAGTCCCGAAGACAGACGGCCTCAGCCCCAGCATTTT. Based on the CDR3 plus reference TRBV19 and TRBJ1-5, the full variable domain is DGGITQSPKYLFRKEGQNVTLSCEQNLNHDAMYWYRQDPGQGLRLIYYSQIVNDFQKGDIAEGYSVSREKKESFPLTVTSAQKNPTAFYLCASSPEDRRPQPQHFGDGTRLSIL.

The V gene is TRBV20-1, the J gene TRBJ1-1; weak D call: TRBD1 (6 bases). Germline V gene lookup returns CDR1 DFQATT and CDR2 SNEGSKA (reference sequence). The CDR3 sequence is 11 residues long. CDR3 sequence: CRVLRGTEAFF. CDR3 coding DNA: TGCAGGGTATTGAGGGGGACTGAAGCTTTCTTT.

V usage is TRBV25-1 and J usage is TRBJ1-4; TRBD1 might be the D (6 bases). The CDR3 is made up of 15 amino acids. Trimming took off 6 bases at V and 5 bases at J, with 16 bases between the two ends. Germline loops: CDR1 MGHDK, CDR2 SYGVNS. The CDR3: CASRDDRIMNEKLFF. As DNA, the CDR3 is TGTGCCAGCAGAGATGACAGGATCATGAATGAAAAACTGTTTTTT.

This chain connects TRBV7-8 to TRBJ2-1; D is uncertain. The CDR3 runs 16 residues. The germline CDR1 and CDR2 sequences are SGHVS and FQNEAQ. V lost 0 bases and J lost 7, with 16 bases in between. The CDR3 nucleotides read TGTGCCAGCAGCTTAGCCCGGTCTAGGCTTATGAATGAGCAGTTCTTC. Amino acids: CASSLARSRLMNEQFF.

This chain uses TRBV6-5 with TRBJ2-7; 7 bases are a match to TRBD1. The junction had 7 bases not matched to a gene; V was cut back by 6 bases and J by 2 bases. CDR1 and CDR2 (germline): MNHEY, SVGAGI. This CDR3 contains 14 residues. CDR3 sequence (DNA): TGTGCCAGCAGCCGATCCGGGACAGCCTACGAGCAGTACTTC. Residues: CASSRSGTAYEQYF.

The CDR3, as DNA: TGTGCCAGCAGTGAAGGAGCCAACTATGGCTACACCTTC. Its translation is CASSEGANYGYTF. The chain employs TRBV2 and TRBJ1-2; D gene unclear. This CDR3 spans 13 amino acids. The germline CDR1 and CDR2 sequences are SNHLY and FYNNEI. The ends were cut back, 1 base at V and 2 bases at J, with 5 bases in the middle.

V gene TRBV5-4 combines with J gene TRBJ2-4, with TRBD2 identical over 7 bases. Trimming cost V 1 base and J 5 bases; bases outside gene matches: 3. The CDR3 runs 14 residues. Germline assignment: CDR1 SGHNT and CDR2 YYREEE (reference sequence). The CDR3, as DNA: TGTGCCAGCAGCTTGCGACTAGCTGAAAACATTCAGTACTTC. It specifies CASSLRLAENIQYF.

CDR3: CASSWQGSMNTEAFF. CDR3 coding DNA: TGTGCCAGCAGCTGGCAGGGCTCCATGAACACTGAAGCTTTCTTT. The chain is built from TRBV7-9 and TRBJ1-1; D may be TRBD1 (5 bases). V was shortened by 4 bases and J by 0 bases, with 12 bases between the two germline ends. Per germline, CDR1 SEHNR and CDR2 FQNEAQ (reference sequence). This CDR3 spans 15 amino acids.

This sequence joins TRBV29-1 and TRBJ1-4; TRBD1 agrees at 9 bases. Losses at the gene ends were 6 bases for V and 7 bases for J; bases not matched to a gene: 6. CDR3 length: 13 amino acids. Germline CDR1 and CDR2: SQVTM and ANQGSEA. CDR3 protein: CSVGGTGSEKLFF. The CDR3 nucleotides are TGCAGCGTGGGGGGGACAGGGAGTGAAAAACTGTTTTTT.

The chain employs TRBV7-2 and TRBJ2-5, with 8 bases that match TRBD2. The CDR3 length is 14 residues. The germline CDR1 and CDR2 sequences are SGHTA and FQGNSA. V gave up 5 bases and J gave up 4 bases; unmatched junction bases: 6. The chain's CDR3 is CASSPAGGGETQYF. The CDR3 DNA reads as TGTGCCAGCAGCCCCGCGGGGGGTGGAGAGACCCAGTACTTC.

The rearrangement uses TRBV11-2 and TRBJ2-2; 8 bases align to TRBD1. V was pared by 6 bases and J by 5 bases, with 5 bases of the junction left unmatched. Germline V CDR1 and CDR2: SGHAT, FQNNGV. This CDR3 contains 14 residues. CDR3 coding DNA: TGTGCCAGCAGGCCTCAGGGGGCAACCGGGGAGCTGTTTTTT. Amino acid sequence: CASRPQGATGELFF.

The V gene is TRBV9, the J gene TRBJ2-6; 7 nucleotides agree with TRBD1. With V trimmed by 4 bases and J by 1 base, 5 bases remained unmatched. Germline loops: CDR1 SGDLS, CDR2 YYNGEE. The CDR3 length is 16 residues. CDR3 sequence: CASSPTTGSGANVLTF. Here the CDR3 DNA reads TGTGCCAGCAGCCCTACGACAGGGTCTGGGGCCAACGTCCTGACTTTC.

The chain uses TRBV23-1 and TRBJ1-2; possibly TRBD1 for D (6 bases). Being an ORF, TRBV23-1 has a function that is uncertain. This CDR3 comprises 20 residues. V lost 0 bases to trimming and J lost 5 bases, with 28 bases between them. As DNA, the CDR3 is TGCGCCAGCAGTCAATCGGGGGGGCAGGACGAATTCCAAACGATTTATGGCTACACCTTC. Amino acids: CASSQSGGQDEFQTIYGYTF.

V usage is TRBV5-1 and J usage is TRBJ2-3; D remains ambiguous. This CDR3 contains 14 residues. Germline loops: CDR1 SGHRS, CDR2 YFSETQ. With 2 bases removed from V and 2 bases from J, the gap between germline ends came to 9 bases. This chain's CDR3 is CASSFLGDTDTQYF. The CDR3 coding sequence is TGCGCCAGCAGCTTTCTAGGAGACACAGATACGCAGTATTTT.

CDR3: CASSLGTGKAGELFF. The CDR3 nucleotides read TGTGCCAGCAGCTTAGGGACAGGGAAGGCCGGGGAGCTGTTTTTT. The chain joins TRBV7-6 to TRBJ2-2; the match to TRBD1 covers 8 bases. Germline lookup yields CDR1 SGHVS and CDR2 FNYEAQ. After removal of 1 base from V and 6 bases from J, the junction contained 4 bases not matched to a gene. The CDR3 contains 15 residues.

The chain has TRBV6-5 and TRBJ2-2; possibly TRBD2 for D (7 bases). CDR3 length: 15 residues. The V gene's germline CDR1 is MNHEY and CDR2 SVGAGI. Deletions cut 2 bases from V and 3 bases from J, with 10 bases between. DNA for the CDR3: TGTGCCAGCAGTTACCGGGGGGCCGACACCGGGGAGCTGTTTTTT. The encoded protein is CASSYRGADTGELFF.

This sequence joins TRBV7-9 and TRBJ2-3, with 10 bases lining up with TRBD2. The CDR3 runs 16 residues. Trimming took 5 bases from V and 4 from J; bases not matched to a gene: 9. CDR1 is SEHNR, CDR2 FQNEAQ, per germline (reference sequence). The CDR3 sequence is CASSNPSGGLSDTQYF. DNA of the CDR3: TGTGCCAGCAGCAACCCTAGCGGGGGACTTTCAGATACGCAGTATTTT.